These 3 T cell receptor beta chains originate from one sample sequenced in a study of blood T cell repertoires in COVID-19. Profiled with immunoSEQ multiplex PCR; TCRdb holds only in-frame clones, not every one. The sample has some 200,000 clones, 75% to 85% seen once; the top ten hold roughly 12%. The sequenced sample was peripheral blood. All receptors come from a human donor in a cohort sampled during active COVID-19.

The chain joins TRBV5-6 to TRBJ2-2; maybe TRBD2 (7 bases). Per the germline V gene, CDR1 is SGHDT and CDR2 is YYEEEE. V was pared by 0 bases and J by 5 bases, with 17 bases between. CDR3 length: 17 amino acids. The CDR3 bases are TGTGCCAGCAGCTTGGTCATCCGGGGGGCAGGAACCGGGGAGCTGTTTTTT. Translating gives CASSLVIRGAGTGELFF.

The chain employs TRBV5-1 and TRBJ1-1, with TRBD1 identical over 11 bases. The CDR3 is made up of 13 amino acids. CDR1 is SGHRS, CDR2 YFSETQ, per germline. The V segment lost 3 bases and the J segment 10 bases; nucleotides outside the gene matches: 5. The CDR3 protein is CASSSSGQGGAFF. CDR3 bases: TGCGCCAGCAGCTCCTCGGGACAGGGGGGAGCTTTCTTT.

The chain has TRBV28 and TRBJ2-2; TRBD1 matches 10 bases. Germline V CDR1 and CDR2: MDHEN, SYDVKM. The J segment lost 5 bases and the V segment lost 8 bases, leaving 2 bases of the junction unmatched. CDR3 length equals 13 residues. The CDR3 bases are TGTGCCAGCGGGACAGGGGCTACCGGGGAGCTGTTTTTT. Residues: CASGTGATGELFF.